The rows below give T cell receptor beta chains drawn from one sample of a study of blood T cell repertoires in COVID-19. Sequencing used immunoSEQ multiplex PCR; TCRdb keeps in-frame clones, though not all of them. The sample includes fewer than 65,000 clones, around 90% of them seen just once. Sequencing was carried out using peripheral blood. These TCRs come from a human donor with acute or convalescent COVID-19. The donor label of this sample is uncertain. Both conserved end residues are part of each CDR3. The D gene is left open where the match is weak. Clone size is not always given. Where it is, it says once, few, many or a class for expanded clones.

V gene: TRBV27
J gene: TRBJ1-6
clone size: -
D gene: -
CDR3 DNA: TGTGCCAGCAGTTTATCTTACAGGGACTACGGCTCCTATAATTCACCCCTCCACTTT
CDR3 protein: CASSLSYRDYGSYNSPLHF

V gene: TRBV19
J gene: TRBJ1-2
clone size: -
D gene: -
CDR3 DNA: TGTGCCAGTAGCCCTGGGACTTCTCACGGCGGCTACACCTTC
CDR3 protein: CASSPGTSHGGYTF

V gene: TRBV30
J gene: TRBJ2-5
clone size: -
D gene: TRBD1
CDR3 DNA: TGTGCCTGGAGTCCTAACAGGGGAGAGACCCAGTACTTC
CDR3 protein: CAWSPNRGETQYF

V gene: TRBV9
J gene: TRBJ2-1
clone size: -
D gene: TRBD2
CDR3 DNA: TGTGCCAGCAGCGTAGAGGCTAGCGGCTCATATGAGCAGTTCTTC
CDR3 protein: CASSVEASGSYEQFF

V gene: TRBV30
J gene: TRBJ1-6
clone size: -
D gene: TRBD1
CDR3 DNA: TGTGCCTGGGGACAGGATAATTCACCCCTCCACTTT
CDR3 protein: CAWGQDNSPLHF

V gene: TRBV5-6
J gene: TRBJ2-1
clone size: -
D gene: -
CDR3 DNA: TGTGCCAGCAGCGCAAGGACAGCAATAGGGAGTGTCAATGAGCAGTTCTTC
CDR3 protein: CASSARTAIGSVNEQFF

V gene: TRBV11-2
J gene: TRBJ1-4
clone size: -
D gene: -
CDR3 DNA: TGTGCCAGCAGCCAAACAGGGTCTAATGAAAAACTGTTTTTT
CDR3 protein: CASSQTGSNEKLFF

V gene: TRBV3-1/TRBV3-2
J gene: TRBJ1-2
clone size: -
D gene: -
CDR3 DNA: TGTGCCAGCAGCCATCCCTCCGCCAGTTTCTATGGCTACACCTTC
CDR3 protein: CASSHPSASFYGYTF

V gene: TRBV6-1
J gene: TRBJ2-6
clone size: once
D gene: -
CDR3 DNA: TGTGCCAGCAGTGAACCACATGTCTCTGGGGCCAACGTCCTGACTTTC
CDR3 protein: CASSEPHVSGANVLTF

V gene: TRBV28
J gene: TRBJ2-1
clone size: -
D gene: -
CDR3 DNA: TGTGCCAGCAGTTTCGAATCGTTCTACTCCTACAATGAGCAGTTCTTC
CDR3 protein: CASSFESFYSYNEQFF

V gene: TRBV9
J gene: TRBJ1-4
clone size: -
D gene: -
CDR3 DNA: TGTGCCAGCAGCGTAGGGTCAGGGGCGGGCGAAAAACTGTTTTTT
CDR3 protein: CASSVGSGAGEKLFF

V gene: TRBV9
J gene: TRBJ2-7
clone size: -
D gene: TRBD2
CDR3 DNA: TGTGCCAGCAGCTTTCTAGCGGGAGGGGCCTACGAGCAGTACTTC
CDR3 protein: CASSFLAGGAYEQYF

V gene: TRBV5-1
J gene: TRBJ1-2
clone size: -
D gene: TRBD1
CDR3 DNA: TGCGCCAGCAGCGGAGGGACAGAAGGGTATGGCTACACCTTC
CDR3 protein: CASSGGTEGYGYTF

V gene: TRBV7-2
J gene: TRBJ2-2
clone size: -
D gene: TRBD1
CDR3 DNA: TGTGCCAGCAGGCGGACAGGGAACACCGGGGAGCTGTTTTTT
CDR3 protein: CASRRTGNTGELFF

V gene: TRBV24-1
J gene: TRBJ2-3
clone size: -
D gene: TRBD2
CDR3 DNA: TGTGCCACCAGTGACCCGGCTAGCGGGGGAGCAGATACGCAGTATTTT
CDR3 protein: CATSDPASGGADTQYF

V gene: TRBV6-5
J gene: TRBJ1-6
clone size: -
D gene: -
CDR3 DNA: TGTGCCAGCAGTCGGACAATGGACGGTAATTCACCCCTCCACTTT
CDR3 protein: CASSRTMDGNSPLHF

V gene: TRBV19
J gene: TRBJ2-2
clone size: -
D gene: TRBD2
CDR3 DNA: TGTGCCAGTAGAGGGGTAGGACTAGCGGGAGATACCGGGGAGCTGTTTTTT
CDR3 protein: CASRGVGLAGDTGELFF

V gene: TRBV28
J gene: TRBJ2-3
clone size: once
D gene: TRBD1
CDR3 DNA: TGTGCCAGCAGTGGCATCGACAGGGGAGAGACAGATACGCAGTATTTT
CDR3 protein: CASSGIDRGETDTQYF

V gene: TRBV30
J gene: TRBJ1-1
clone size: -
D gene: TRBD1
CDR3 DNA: TGTGCCTGGAGGGGGACAGGTTGGACTGAAGCTTTCTTT
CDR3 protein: CAWRGTGWTEAFF

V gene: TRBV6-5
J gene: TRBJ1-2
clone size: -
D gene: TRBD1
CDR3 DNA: TGTGCCAGTACGCGGACAGGCGGGGGCTACACCTTC
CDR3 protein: CASTRTGGGYTF

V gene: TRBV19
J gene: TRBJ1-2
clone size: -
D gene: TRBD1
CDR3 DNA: TGTGCCAGTAGTACCCTCCAGGTAGGGACAGACTATGGCTACACCTTC
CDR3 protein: CASSTLQVGTDYGYTF

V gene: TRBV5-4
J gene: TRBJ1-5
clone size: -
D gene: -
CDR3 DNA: TGTGCCAGCAGCCTGGATCCTACGTATAGCAATCAGCCCCAGCATTTT
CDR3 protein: CASSLDPTYSNQPQHF

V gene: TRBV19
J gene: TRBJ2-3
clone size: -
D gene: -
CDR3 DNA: TGTGCCAGTAGTAGAGCCGACTTCACAGATACGCAGTATTTT
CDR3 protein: CASSRADFTDTQYF

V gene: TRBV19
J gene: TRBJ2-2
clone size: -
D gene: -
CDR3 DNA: TGTGCCAGTAGCCCTCTCTTAGGGGCGGGAAACACCGGGGAGCTGTTTTTT
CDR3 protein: CASSPLLGAGNTGELFF